This T cell receptor (beta chain) was identified during a study of blood T cell repertoires in COVID-19. Background on the study: From the United States, Italy and Spain came samples of acute and convalescent COVID-19.

With V trimmed by 4 bases and J by 5 bases, 8 bases remained unmatched. Germline lookup yields CDR1 SEHNR and CDR2 FQNEAQ (reference sequence). CDR3 length: 15 residues. Authors' processing steps: Nucleated cell counts were estimated from reference gene primer amplification. Using immunoSEQ multiplex PCR, the repertoire was profiled, and TCRdb retains in-frame clones only, with some absent. The D gene and trimming were derived from the DNA, and the V and J assignments and clone size from that table. The sample shows 95,000 to 150,000 clones, 87% of them seen only once. J is TRBJ2-7 and V is TRBV7-9, with 10 positions matching TRBD2. This TCR derives from a woman in her 70s with acute or convalescent COVID-19. Sequencing used peripheral blood. The CDR3 nucleotides read TGTGCCAGCAGCTCGGTAGGACTAGCGGACCACGAGCAGTACTTC. This codes for CASSSVGLADHEQYF.